The clone carrying this T cell receptor beta chain was picked up a small number of times. Its antigen is unidentified. The CDR3 has 13 amino acids. The germline V gene encodes CDR1 DFQATT and CDR2 SNEGSKA (reference sequence). V was cut by 0 bases and J by 8 bases, with 13 bases left in between. The time point here: patch test 1, 2 weeks after DPC sensitization. Treatment noted: therapeutic diphenylcyclopropenone sensitization with weekly scalp DPC. One entry per CDR3 protein results from TCRdb running MiXCR on the RACE reads. The table lists tens of thousands of distinct CDR3 sequences, roughly 12% of them singletons, with around 3.2% in the top ten. These data come from a study of human T cells and chemical hapten exposure. About the research overall: Patch tests applied 0.01% DPC to the upper back and were scored after 6 days. General observations from the study: TCRs exceeding 1 in 1000 frequency stayed unchanged with DPC sensitization.

The chain links TRBV20-1 to TRBJ1-2; weak D call: TRBD1 (5 bases). The TCR comes from a woman aged 55-69 years with alopecia areata. Some clones in this sample may be carry-over from other donors' samples. This sample comprised whole blood, obtained in connection with sensitization to the hapten diphenylcyclopropenone (DPC). CDR3 region: CSARDQGNEGYTF. The CDR3, as DNA: TGCAGTGCTAGAGATCAGGGAAATGAAGGCTACACCTTC.